Given below is one T cell receptor (beta chain) in context. These data belong to a study of blood T cell repertoires in COVID-19. For the study at large: PBMCs, B-cell-depleted T cells, or T cells were the source of the cDNA or gDNA that made up the material.

V gave up 0 bases and J gave up 7 bases, with 12 bases separating them. The length of the CDR3 is 14 residues. Germline lookup yields CDR1 MNHEY and CDR2 SVGAGI. The protocol was immunoSEQ multiplex PCR, while the TCRdb copy is restricted to in-frame clones and leaves out a portion. The profile shows some 180,000 clones, 75% to 85% of them singletons. The receptor was isolated from a human donor in a cohort sampled during active COVID-19. This chain connects TRBV6-5 to TRBJ1-2; no clear D gene. Input material: peripheral blood. The CDR3 here is CASSYSGREGGYTF. The CDR3 region has the DNA TGTGCCAGCAGTTACTCAGGGAGGGAAGGTGGCTACACCTTC.